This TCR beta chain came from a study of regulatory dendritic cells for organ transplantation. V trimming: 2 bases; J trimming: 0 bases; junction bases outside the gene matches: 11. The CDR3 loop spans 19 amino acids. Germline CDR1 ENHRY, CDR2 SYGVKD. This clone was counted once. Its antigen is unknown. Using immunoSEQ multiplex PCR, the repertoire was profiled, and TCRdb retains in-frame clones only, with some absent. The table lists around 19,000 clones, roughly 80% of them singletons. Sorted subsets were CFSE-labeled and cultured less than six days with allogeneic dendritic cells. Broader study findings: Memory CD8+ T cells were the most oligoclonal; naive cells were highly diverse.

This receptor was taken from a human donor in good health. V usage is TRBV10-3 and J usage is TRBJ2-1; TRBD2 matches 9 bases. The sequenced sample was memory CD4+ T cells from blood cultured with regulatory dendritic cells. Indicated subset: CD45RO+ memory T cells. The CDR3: CAISERPSGNLLSYNEQFF. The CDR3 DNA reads TGTGCCATCAGTGAGCGTCCTAGCGGGAACCTCCTCTCCTACAATGAGCAGTTCTTC.